This T cell receptor (beta chain) was observed in a study of OX40 agonist ivuxolimab in advanced cancers. V was clipped by 6 bases and J by 5 bases, with 15 bases between them. The germline V gene has CDR1 MNHNS and CDR2 SASEGT. The CDR3 covers 14 residues. Profiled with immunoSEQ multiplex PCR; TCRdb holds only in-frame clones, not every one. This table has about 140,000 clones, around 93% appearing once. The chain employs TRBV6-1 and TRBJ2-3; D may be TRBD1 (5 bases). The specimen was CD4+ or CD8+ T cells sorted from blood, collected in a trial of the OX40 agonist ivuxolimab. The TCR comes from an adult with an advanced solid tumor such as melanoma, head and neck, liver or kidney cancer. This chain's CDR3 is CASSGHSIRDTQYF. The CDR3 nucleotides are TGTGCCAGCAGCGGACATTCTATTCGAGATACGCAGTATTTT.